This is a list of T cell receptor beta chains from one sample in a study of human CD4 T cells and Enterobacteriaceae. Assay used: immunoSEQ multiplex PCR; TCRdb lists only in-frame clones, some missing. The sample consists of about 29,000 clones, approximately 84% of them appearing once. Sample: memory CD4+ T cells from blood. These receptors were collected from a human donor in good health. CDR3s include the opening cysteine and the closing phenylalanine or tryptophan. The order of the fields is J gene, D gene, V gene, clone size, CDR3 protein, CDR3 DNA. D genes are given only for firm matches. Some rows mark clone size as missing; the rest say once, few, many or name a class of expanded clone.

J gene: TRBJ1-2
D gene: .
V gene: TRBV7-2
clone size: .
CDR3 protein: CASSLVSGAQDYGYTF
CDR3 DNA: TGTGCCAGCAGCTTAGTATCGGGGGCGCAAGACTATGGCTACACCTTC

J gene: TRBJ2-7
D gene: TRBD2
V gene: TRBV5-1
clone size: .
CDR3 protein: CASSLGTSGRAVVQYF
CDR3 DNA: TGCGCCAGCAGCTTGGGGACTAGCGGGAGGGCTGTGGTGCAGTACTTC

J gene: TRBJ1-3
D gene: TRBD1
V gene: TRBV6-5
clone size: .
CDR3 protein: CASSYSRTGSGNTIYF
CDR3 DNA: TGTGCCAGCAGTTACTCTCGGACAGGCTCTGGAAACACCATATATTTT

J gene: TRBJ2-1
D gene: .
V gene: TRBV21-1
clone size: .
CDR3 protein: CASSSPGQNNEQFF
CDR3 DNA: TGTGCCAGCAGCTCCCCGGGGCAAAACAATGAGCAGTTCTTC

J gene: TRBJ1-1
D gene: .
V gene: TRBV19
clone size: few
CDR3 protein: CASSPSGLEGNTEAFF
CDR3 DNA: TGTGCCAGTAGCCCATCAGGGCTCGAAGGGAACACTGAAGCTTTCTTT

J gene: TRBJ2-3
D gene: TRBD2
V gene: TRBV10-3
clone size: .
CDR3 protein: CAISEFLAGGPPADTQYF
CDR3 DNA: TGTGCCATCAGTGAGTTTCTAGCGGGAGGGCCTCCCGCAGATACGCAGTATTTT

J gene: TRBJ2-7
D gene: TRBD2
V gene: TRBV6-6
clone size: .
CDR3 protein: CASSTPGTIAREQYF
CDR3 DNA: TGTGCCAGCAGTACCCCCGGGACTATCGCCCGGGAGCAGTACTTC

J gene: TRBJ2-7
D gene: .
V gene: TRBV20-1
clone size: .
CDR3 protein: CSGTQGSEQYF
CDR3 DNA: TGCAGTGGTACACAGGGTTCCGAGCAGTACTTC

J gene: TRBJ2-5
D gene: .
V gene: TRBV6-4
clone size: .
CDR3 protein: CASSSAGLPGETQYF
CDR3 DNA: TGTGCCAGCAGTTCGGCTGGCCTCCCCGGCGAGACCCAGTACTTC

J gene: TRBJ2-3
D gene: TRBD1
V gene: TRBV2
clone size: .
CDR3 protein: CAKPGTGFVVDTQYF
CDR3 DNA: TGTGCCAAACCCGGGACAGGGTTTGTTGTAGATACGCAGTATTTT

J gene: TRBJ1-4
D gene: .
V gene: TRBV18
clone size: few
CDR3 protein: CASSQTAVFNEKLFF
CDR3 DNA: TGTGCCAGCTCACAAACGGCGGTGTTTAATGAAAAACTGTTTTTT

J gene: TRBJ1-2
D gene: .
V gene: TRBV18
clone size: few
CDR3 protein: CASSPPNRGDNYGYTF
CDR3 DNA: TGTGCCAGCTCACCACCTAACCGGGGCGATAACTATGGCTACACCTTC

J gene: TRBJ2-5
D gene: .
V gene: TRBV18
clone size: .
CDR3 protein: CASSRLGGKETQYF
CDR3 DNA: TGTGCCAGCTCACGACTAGGAGGGAAAGAGACCCAGTACTTC

J gene: TRBJ1-2
D gene: .
V gene: TRBV25-1
clone size: .
CDR3 protein: CASSDQFDVYGYTF
CDR3 DNA: TGTGCCAGCAGCGACCAATTCGATGTCTATGGCTACACCTTC

J gene: TRBJ2-3
D gene: TRBD1
V gene: TRBV19
clone size: few
CDR3 protein: CASRTGGKWYF
CDR3 DNA: TGTGCCAGTCGGACAGGGGGGAAGTGGTATTTT

J gene: TRBJ2-7
D gene: .
V gene: TRBV28
clone size: .
CDR3 protein: CASSLDTARREQYF
CDR3 DNA: TGTGCCAGCAGTCTTGACACCGCCCGTCGCGAGCAGTACTTC

J gene: TRBJ2-1
D gene: TRBD1
V gene: TRBV6-6
clone size: .
CDR3 protein: CASRREGAIYDEQFF
CDR3 DNA: TGTGCCAGCAGACGAGAGGGGGCTATTTATGATGAGCAGTTCTTC

J gene: TRBJ2-3
D gene: .
V gene: TRBV7-9
clone size: few
CDR3 protein: CASSLGDRGHTQYF
CDR3 DNA: TGTGCCAGCAGCTTAGGGGATCGGGGGCATACGCAGTATTTT

J gene: TRBJ2-1
D gene: TRBD1
V gene: TRBV5-1
clone size: .
CDR3 protein: CASSPQGTAYNEQFF
CDR3 DNA: TGCGCCAGCAGCCCCCAGGGGACAGCGTACAATGAGCAGTTCTTC

J gene: TRBJ1-1
D gene: .
V gene: TRBV4-1
clone size: .
CDR3 protein: CASRGTLRNTEAFF
CDR3 DNA: TGCGCCAGCAGGGGGACTTTGCGGAACACTGAAGCTTTCTTT

J gene: TRBJ2-5
D gene: TRBD2
V gene: TRBV2
clone size: .
CDR3 protein: CASSEKREATQYF
CDR3 DNA: TGTGCCAGCAGTGAAAAGCGGGAGGCGACCCAGTACTTC

J gene: TRBJ2-7
D gene: TRBD1
V gene: TRBV5-1
clone size: .
CDR3 protein: CASSNTGAGLIEQYF
CDR3 DNA: TGCGCCAGCAGCAACACAGGGGCCGGTTTGATCGAGCAGTACTTC

J gene: TRBJ2-7
D gene: TRBD1
V gene: TRBV6-1
clone size: few
CDR3 protein: CASRVDRGSYEQYF
CDR3 DNA: TGTGCCAGCAGGGTGGACAGGGGATCCTACGAGCAGTACTTC

J gene: TRBJ1-1
D gene: .
V gene: TRBV10-3
clone size: .
CDR3 protein: CAISEASDTLGAFF
CDR3 DNA: TGTGCCATCAGTGAGGCCTCGGACACCTTGGGAGCTTTCTTT

J gene: TRBJ2-5
D gene: TRBD1
V gene: TRBV5-6
clone size: .
CDR3 protein: CASSFTSGGQETQYF
CDR3 DNA: TGTGCCAGCAGCTTTACCTCAGGGGGCCAAGAGACCCAGTACTTC

J gene: TRBJ2-3
D gene: .
V gene: TRBV21-1
clone size: .
CDR3 protein: CASSNQLAGADTQYF
CDR3 DNA: TGTGCCAGCAGCAACCAACTAGCGGGAGCAGATACGCAGTATTTT

J gene: TRBJ1-2
D gene: .
V gene: TRBV2
clone size: .
CDR3 protein: CASIAGDSAYGYTF
CDR3 DNA: TGTGCCAGCATAGCCGGGGATTCCGCCTATGGCTACACCTTC

J gene: TRBJ2-5
D gene: .
V gene: TRBV21-1
clone size: .
CDR3 protein: CASSKGGLAGDRKTQYF
CDR3 DNA: TGTGCCAGCAGCAAAGGTGGGCTAGCGGGAGATCGGAAGACCCAGTACTTC